This record looks at one T cell receptor beta chain sequence and its context. The germline gives CDR1 MGHRA, CDR2 YSYEKL. The CDR3 length is 16 residues. J was trimmed by 5 bases and V by 4 bases; bases with no gene match: 4. This sample stems from a study of blood T cell repertoires in COVID-19. Study context: COVID-19 samples collected from the United States, Italy and Spain covered acute and convalescent phases. T cells, B-cell-depleted T cells, or PBMCs supplied cDNA or gDNA.

Original processing notes: Reference gene primers were amplified, and this amplification served to estimate nucleated cell counts. Profiling relied on immunoSEQ multiplex PCR, and the TCRdb table lists in-frame clones only, not all of them. The V and J calls and clone size were taken over from that table, and D and trimming were inferred from the DNA. Among around 45,000 clones listed, roughly 87% were seen once. The receptor's source is a man aged 55 to 69 with active COVID-19. The V call is TRBV4-1, the J call TRBJ2-5; 16 bases are a match to TRBD2. Sequenced material: peripheral blood. CDR3 protein: CASSPGTSGRAETQYF. In DNA form, the CDR3 reads TGCGCCAGCAGCCCAGGGACTAGCGGGAGGGCGGAGACCCAGTACTTC.